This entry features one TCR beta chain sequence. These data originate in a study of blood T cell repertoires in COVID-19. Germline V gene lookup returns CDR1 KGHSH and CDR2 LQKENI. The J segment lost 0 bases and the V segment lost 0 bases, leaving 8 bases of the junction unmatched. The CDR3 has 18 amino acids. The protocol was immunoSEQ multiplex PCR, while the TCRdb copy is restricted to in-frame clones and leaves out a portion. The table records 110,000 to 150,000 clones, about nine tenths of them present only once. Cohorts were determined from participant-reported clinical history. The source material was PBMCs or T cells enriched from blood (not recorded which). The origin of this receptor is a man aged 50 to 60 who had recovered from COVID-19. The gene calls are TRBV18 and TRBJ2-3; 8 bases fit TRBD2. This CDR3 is CASSPPMGRGGSTDTQYF. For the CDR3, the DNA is TGTGCCAGCTCACCACCGATGGGTCGGGGGGGAAGCACAGATACGCAGTATTTT.